This T cell receptor beta chain emerged from a study of cytomegalovirus exposure and HLA in healthy donors. Study-level background: Earlier sequencing of about 179 million T cells yielded about 120 million unique TCR beta sequences.

The CDR3 spans 16 residues. With 8 bases removed from V and 0 bases from J, the gap between germline ends came to 18 bases. CDR1 and CDR2 (germline): MDHEN, SYDVKM. General study findings and limits: An Asian-associated ancestry cluster reportedly showed fewer N-insertions than the approximately 630-donor mean in a later analysis.

The study ran its PCR with 60 Vbeta and 13 Jbeta primers. Measured with immunoSEQ multiplex PCR; TCRdb has only the in-frame clones, and not every one. The data show around 110,000 clones, around 76% seen once. This clone was seen a single time. Its specificity is unknown. The V call is TRBV28, the J call TRBJ2-3, with D possibly being TRBD2 (5 bases). The sequencing input was PBMCs. This clonotype was obtained from a man aged 18 to 30 in good health and CMV-seronegative. The CDR3 nucleotides read TGTGCCAGCCGCGGGTTGAGGGTGGGCAGCACAGATACGCAGTATTTT. It is translated as CASRGLRVGSTDTQYF.